This T cell receptor beta chain appears in the sequencing data of a study of shared clonotypes between healthy human individuals. Profiling relied on immunoSEQ multiplex PCR, and the TCRdb table lists in-frame clones only, not all of them. The table lists 2 million to 2.5 million clones, almost 96% of them singletons, with roughly 0.13% in the top ten. The TCR comes from a man between 18 and 29 years old in good health. Sequenced input: naive CD4+ T cells sorted from blood. Subset denoted: CD45RA+ positively selected.

The CDR3 reads CASSKGLAAYNEQFF. As DNA, the CDR3 is TGTGCCAGCAGTAAGGGACTAGCAGCCTACAATGAGCAGTTCTTC. This chain joins TRBV6-5 and TRBJ2-1; 9 bases fit TRBD2. Germline V gene lookup returns CDR1 MNHEY and CDR2 SVGAGI. The CDR3 spans 15 residues. The V gene end was trimmed by 5 bases and the J gene end by 2 bases; junction bases not matched to a gene: 4.